This TCR beta chain comes out of a study of low-dose radiotherapy and immunotherapy resistance in tumors. Background on the study: The fractionation for Cohort 1 was 0.5 Gy per fraction every 2 weeks, totaling 6.5 Gy. Individuals in Cohort 2 had 1 Gy per fraction every two weeks, adding up to 13 Gy over 26 weeks. Patients were treated with intravenous nivolumab at 240 mg every two weeks and were also dosed with ipilimumab at 1 mg/kg every six weeks. Patients received cyclophosphamide 200 mg/m2 intravenously every two weeks, the day before radiation-immunotherapy.

The germline CDR1 and CDR2 sequences are SGHAT and FQNNGV. The CDR3 has 15 residues. V was clipped by 1 base and J by 3 bases, with 12 bases between them. The time point: before trial treatment. First-strand cDNA relied on TRAV- and TRBV-specific primers spanning alpha and beta chains. Using a constant-region primer together with a V-primer adapter, TCRs were subjected to 20 PCR cycles of amplification. Each CDR3 protein gets one entry after TCRdb re-called the reads with MiXCR. The sample shows tens of thousands of distinct CDR3 sequences, roughly a sixth of them seen only once. This clonotype showed up many times.

This specimen consisted of PBMCs, obtained before treatment. This TCR came from a male donor with prostate cancer. This chain uses TRBV11-2 with TRBJ2-5, with D perhaps matching TRBD2 (6 bases). The CDR3 coding sequence is TGTGCCAGCAGCTTAGTCTTCGGGAGTGAAGAGACCCAGTACTTC. Encoded protein: CASSLVFGSEETQYF.